This T cell receptor (beta chain) was observed in a study of regulatory T cells in long-lasting Graves disease. Specified time point: persistent/refractory GD, antithyroid drugs over 5 years with positive TRAb. Extracted PBMC RNA gave rise to the TCR library. Patients met American Thyroid Association criteria for Graves' disease. All patients originated from an endocrinology department located in Xi'an, China. Whole-study findings and limits: The TCR repertoire of persistent Graves' patients was less diverse than that of newly diagnosed ones.

iRepertoire HTBI primers and Arm-PCR of CDR3 regions built TCR beta libraries. In the original workflow: About 62 TRBV and approximately 13 TRBJ segments were identified across samples. One entry per CDR3 protein, called by TCRdb with MiXCR from the multiplex PCR reads. The V and J calls shown here were made by TCRdb, not taken from the authors' results. The sample carries 450,000 or so distinct CDR3 sequences, under 25% recorded once. The germline gives CDR1 SGHTA, CDR2 FQGNSA. The V segment lost 5 bases and the J segment 1 base; nucleotides outside the gene matches: 3. The CDR3 consists of 15 residues. This clonotype came up a few times. What it binds is not known.

The TCR sequence derives from a female donor with Graves disease. J is TRBJ2-2 and V is TRBV7-2; 8 bases line up with TRBD1. Sequenced here: peripheral blood mononuclear cells (PBMCs), sampled when the disease was refractory, from a patient treated with antithyroid drugs. The CDR3 loop is CASSKDRVNTGELFF. The CDR3 DNA reads as TGTGCCAGCAGCAAGGACAGGGTGAACACCGGGGAGCTGTTTTTT.